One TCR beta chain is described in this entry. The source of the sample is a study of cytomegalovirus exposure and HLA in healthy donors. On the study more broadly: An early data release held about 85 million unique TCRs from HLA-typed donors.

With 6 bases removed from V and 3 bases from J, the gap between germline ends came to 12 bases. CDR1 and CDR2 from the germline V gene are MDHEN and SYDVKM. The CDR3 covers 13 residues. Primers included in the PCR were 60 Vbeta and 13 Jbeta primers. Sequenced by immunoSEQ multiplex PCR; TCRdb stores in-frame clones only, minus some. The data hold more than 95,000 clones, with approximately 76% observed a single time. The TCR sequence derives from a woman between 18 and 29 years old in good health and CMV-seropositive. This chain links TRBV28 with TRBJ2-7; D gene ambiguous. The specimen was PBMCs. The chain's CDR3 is CASSYLRYYEQYF. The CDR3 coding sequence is TGTGCCAGCAGCTACCTCCGGTACTACGAGCAGTACTTC.